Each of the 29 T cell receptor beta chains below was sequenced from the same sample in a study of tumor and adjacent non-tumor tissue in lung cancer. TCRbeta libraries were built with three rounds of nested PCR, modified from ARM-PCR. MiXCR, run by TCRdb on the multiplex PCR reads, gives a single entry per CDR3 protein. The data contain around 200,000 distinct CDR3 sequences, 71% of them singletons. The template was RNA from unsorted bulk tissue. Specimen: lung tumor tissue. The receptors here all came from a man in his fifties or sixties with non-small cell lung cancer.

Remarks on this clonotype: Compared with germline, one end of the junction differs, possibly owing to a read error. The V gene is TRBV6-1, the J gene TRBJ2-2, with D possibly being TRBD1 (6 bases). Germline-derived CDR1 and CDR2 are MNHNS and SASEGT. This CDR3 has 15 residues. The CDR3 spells CAISVRGGETGELFF. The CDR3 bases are TGTGCCATCAGTGTCAGGGGCGGTGAGACCGGGGAGCTGTTTTTT.

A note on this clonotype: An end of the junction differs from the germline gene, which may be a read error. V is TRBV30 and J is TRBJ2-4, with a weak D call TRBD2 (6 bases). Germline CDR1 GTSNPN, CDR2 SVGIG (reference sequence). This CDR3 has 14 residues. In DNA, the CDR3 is TGTACCTGGAATGTGGGACTAGCCAAAAACATTCAGTACTTC. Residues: CTWNVGLAKNIQYF.

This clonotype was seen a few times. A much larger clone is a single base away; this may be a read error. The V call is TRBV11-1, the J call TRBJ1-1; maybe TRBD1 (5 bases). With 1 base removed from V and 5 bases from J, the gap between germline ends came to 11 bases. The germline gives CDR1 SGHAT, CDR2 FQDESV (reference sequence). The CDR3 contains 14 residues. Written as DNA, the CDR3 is TGTGCCAGCAGCTTAGAGGCAGGGCAGACTGAAGCTTTCTTT. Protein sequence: CASSLEAGQTEAFF.

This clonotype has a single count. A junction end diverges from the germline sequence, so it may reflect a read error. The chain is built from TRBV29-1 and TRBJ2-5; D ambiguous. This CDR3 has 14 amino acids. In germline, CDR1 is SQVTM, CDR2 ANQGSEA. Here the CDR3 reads CGAPDLRKGETHYF. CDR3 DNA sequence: TGCGGCGCCCCGGACCTTAGGAAAGGAGAGACCCATTACTTC.

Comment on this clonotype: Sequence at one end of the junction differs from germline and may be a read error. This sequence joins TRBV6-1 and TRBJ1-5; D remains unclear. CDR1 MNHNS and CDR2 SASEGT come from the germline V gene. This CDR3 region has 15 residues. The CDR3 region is CDSSSDRVGNQPQHF. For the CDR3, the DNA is TGTGACAGCAGTTCGGATAGGGTAGGGAATCAGCCCCAACATTTT.

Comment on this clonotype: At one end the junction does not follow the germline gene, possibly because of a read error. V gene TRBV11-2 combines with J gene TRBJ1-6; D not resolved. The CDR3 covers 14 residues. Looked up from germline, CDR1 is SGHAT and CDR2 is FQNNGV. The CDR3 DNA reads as TGTGCCAGCAGCTTTGGGATGGATAATTCACCCCCCCACTTT. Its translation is CASSFGMDNSPPHF.

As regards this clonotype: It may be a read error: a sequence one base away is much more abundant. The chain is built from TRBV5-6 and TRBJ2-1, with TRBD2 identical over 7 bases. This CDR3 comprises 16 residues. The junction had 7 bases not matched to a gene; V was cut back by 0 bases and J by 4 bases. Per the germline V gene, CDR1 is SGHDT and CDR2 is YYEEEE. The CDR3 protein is CASSLDAGEIYNEQFF. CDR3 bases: TGTGCCAGCAGCTTGGATGCGGGAGAAATATACAATGAGCAGTTCTTC.

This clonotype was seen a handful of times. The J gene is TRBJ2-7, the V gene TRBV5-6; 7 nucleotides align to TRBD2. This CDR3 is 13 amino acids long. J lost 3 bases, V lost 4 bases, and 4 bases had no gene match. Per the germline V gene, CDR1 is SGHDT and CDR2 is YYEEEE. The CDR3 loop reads CASSRDYLYEQYF. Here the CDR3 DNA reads TGTGCCAGCAGCCGGGACTACCTCTACGAGCAGTACTTC.

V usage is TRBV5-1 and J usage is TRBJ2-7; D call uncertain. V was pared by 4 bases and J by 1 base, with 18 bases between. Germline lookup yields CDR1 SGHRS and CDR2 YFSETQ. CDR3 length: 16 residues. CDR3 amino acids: CASSPLAGSGSYEQYF. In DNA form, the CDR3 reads TGCGCCAGCAGCCCTTTGGCCGGCTCTGGATCCTACGAGCAGTACTTC. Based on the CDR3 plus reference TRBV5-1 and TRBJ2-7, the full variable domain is KAGVTQTPRYLIKTRGQQVTLSCSPISGHRSVSWYQQTPGQGLQFLFEYFSETQRNKGNFPGRFSGRQFSNSRSEMNVSTLELGDSALYLCASSPLAGSGSYEQYFGPGTRLTVT.

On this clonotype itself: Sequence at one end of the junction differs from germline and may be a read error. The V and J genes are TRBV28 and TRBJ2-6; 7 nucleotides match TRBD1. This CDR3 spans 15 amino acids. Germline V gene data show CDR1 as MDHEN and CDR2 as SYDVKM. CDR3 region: CARTQGGSGVNVLTF. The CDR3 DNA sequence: TGTGCCAGAACTCAAGGGGGCTCTGGGGTCAACGTCCTGACTTTC.

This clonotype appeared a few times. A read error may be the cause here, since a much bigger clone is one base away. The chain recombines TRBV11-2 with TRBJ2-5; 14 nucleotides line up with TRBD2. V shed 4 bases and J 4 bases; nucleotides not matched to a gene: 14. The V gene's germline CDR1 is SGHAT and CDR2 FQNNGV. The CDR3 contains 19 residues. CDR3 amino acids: CASSSGLAGGQPQRETQYF. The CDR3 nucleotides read TGTGCCAGCAGCTCCGGACTAGCGGGGGGACAACCGCAACGAGAGACCCAGTACTTC.

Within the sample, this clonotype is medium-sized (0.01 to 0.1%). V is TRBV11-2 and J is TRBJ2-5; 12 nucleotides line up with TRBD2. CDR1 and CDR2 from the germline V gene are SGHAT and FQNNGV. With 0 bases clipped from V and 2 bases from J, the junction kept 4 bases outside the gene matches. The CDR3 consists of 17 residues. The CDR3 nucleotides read TGTGCCAGCAGCTTAGATCTAGGACTAGCGGGGCAAGAGACCCAGTACTTC. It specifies CASSLDLGLAGQETQYF.

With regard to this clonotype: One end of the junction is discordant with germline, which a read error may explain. CDR3 loop: CANSEFRQGATNTEAFF. The DNA for the CDR3 is TGCGCCAACAGTGAGTTCCGACAGGGGGCAACGAACACTGAAGCTTTCTTT. The chain employs TRBV10-2 and TRBJ1-1; TRBD1 agrees at 10 bases. Germline V gene lookup returns CDR1 WSHSY and CDR2 SAAADI. The length of the CDR3 is 17 residues.

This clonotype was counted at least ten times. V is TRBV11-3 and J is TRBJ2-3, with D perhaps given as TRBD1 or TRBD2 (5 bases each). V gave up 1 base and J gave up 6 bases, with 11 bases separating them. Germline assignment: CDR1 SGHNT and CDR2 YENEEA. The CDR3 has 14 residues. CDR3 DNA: TGTGCCAGCAGCTTAGGGCTGGGGACCGATACGCAGTATTTT. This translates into CASSLGLGTDTQYF.

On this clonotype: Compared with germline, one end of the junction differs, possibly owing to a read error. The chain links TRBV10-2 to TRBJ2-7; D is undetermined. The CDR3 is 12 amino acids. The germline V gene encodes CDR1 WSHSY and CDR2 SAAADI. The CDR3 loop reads CASSWGIYKQYF. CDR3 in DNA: TGTGCCAGCAGTTGGGGAATCTACAAGCAGTACTTC.

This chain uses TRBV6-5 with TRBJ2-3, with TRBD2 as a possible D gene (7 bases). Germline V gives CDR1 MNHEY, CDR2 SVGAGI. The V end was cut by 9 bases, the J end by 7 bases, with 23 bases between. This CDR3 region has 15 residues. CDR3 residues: CASSLLVGGPNTQYF. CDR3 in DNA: TGTGCCAGTAGCCTTCTAGTGGGGGGGCCAAATACGCAGTATTTT.

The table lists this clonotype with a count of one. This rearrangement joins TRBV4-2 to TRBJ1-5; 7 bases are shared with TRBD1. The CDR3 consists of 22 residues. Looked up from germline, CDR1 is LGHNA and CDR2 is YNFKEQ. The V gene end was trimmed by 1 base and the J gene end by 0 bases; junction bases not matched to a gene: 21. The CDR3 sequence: CASSQVPTGNTGVAYSNQPQHF. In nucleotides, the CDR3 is TGTGCCAGCAGCCAAGTCCCTACAGGAAATACAGGGGTAGCCTATAGCAATCAGCCCCAGCATTTT.

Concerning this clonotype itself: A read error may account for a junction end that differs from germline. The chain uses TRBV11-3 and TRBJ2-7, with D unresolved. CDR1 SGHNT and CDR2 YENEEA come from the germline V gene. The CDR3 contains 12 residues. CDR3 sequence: CVSSLGFVDMYF. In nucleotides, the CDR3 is TGTGTCAGCAGCTTGGGGTTTGTTGATATGTACTTC.

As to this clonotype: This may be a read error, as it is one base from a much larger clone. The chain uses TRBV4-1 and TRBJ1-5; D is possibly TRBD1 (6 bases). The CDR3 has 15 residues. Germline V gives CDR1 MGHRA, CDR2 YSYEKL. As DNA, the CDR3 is TGCTCCAGCAGCCAAGAGGGGGGGAATAATCAGCCCCAGCATTTT. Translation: CSSSQEGGNNQPQHF.

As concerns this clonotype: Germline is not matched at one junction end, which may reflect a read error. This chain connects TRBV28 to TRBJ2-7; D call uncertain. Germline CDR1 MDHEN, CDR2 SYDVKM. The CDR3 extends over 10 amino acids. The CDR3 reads CVSSHREQYF. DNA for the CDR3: TGTGTCAGCAGCCACCGCGAGCAGTACTTC.

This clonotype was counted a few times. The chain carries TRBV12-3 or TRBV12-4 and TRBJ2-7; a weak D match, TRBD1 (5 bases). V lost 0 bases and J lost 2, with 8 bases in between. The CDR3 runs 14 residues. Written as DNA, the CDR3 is TGTGCCAGCAGTTTAGCGGGGCAGGCCTACGAGCAGTACTTC. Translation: CASSLAGQAYEQYF.

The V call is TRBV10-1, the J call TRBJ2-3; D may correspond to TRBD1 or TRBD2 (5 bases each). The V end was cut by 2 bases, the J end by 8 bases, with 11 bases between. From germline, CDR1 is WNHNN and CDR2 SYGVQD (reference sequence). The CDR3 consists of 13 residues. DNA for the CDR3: TGCGCCAGCAGTGAGCCCGGGGCAGTTACGCAGTATTTT. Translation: CASSEPGAVTQYF.

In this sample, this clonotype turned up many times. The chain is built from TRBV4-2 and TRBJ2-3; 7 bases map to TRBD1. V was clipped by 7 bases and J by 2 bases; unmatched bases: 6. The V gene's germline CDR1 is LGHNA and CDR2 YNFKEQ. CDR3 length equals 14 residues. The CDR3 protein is CASTPGQNTDTQYF. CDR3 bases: TGTGCCAGCACTCCGGGACAGAACACAGATACGCAGTATTTT.

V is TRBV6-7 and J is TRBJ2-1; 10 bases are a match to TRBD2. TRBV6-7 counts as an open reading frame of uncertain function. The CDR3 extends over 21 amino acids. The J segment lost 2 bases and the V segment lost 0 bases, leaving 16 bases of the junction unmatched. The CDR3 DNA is TGTGCCAGCAGTTACTCGATAGCGGGAGGCCATCCCAAACAGCCCTACAATGAGCAGTTCTTC. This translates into CASSYSIAGGHPKQPYNEQFF.

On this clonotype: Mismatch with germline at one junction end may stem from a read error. The CDR3 DNA sequence: TGTGTCAGCAGCCCCCGGACGGACACAGCTACGCAGTATTTT. Protein sequence: CVSSPRTDTATQYF. V and J are TRBV4-2 and TRBJ2-3; a possible D gene is TRBD1 (5 bases). Looked up from germline, CDR1 is LGHNA and CDR2 is YNFKEQ. This CDR3 region has 14 residues.

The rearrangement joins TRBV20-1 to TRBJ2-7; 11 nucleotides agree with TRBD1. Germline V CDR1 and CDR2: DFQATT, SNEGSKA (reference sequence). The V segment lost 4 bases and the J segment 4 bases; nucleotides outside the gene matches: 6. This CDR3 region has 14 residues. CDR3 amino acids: CSANPGQGAYEQYF. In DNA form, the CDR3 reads TGCAGTGCTAACCCTGGACAGGGGGCTTACGAGCAGTACTTC.

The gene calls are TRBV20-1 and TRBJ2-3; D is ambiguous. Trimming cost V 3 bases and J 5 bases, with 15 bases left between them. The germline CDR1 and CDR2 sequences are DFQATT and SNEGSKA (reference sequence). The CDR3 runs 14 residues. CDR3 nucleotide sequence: TGCAGTGCTAGTGGTAGTCAGCTAGGAGATACGCAGTATTTT. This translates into CSASGSQLGDTQYF.

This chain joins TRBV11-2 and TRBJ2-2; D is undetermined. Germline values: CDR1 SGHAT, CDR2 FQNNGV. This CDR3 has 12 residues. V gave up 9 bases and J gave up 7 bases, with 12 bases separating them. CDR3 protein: CASSHQNGELFF. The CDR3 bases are TGTGCCAGTAGCCATCAGAACGGGGAGCTGTTTTTT.

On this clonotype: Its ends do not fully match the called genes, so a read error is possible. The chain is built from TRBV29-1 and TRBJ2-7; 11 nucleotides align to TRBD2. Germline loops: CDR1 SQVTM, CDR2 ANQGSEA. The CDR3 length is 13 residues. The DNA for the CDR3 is TGCAGTACCCGACTAGCGGGGCCCTACGAGCAATACTTC. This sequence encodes CSTRLAGPYEQYF.